The following is a T cell receptor (beta chain) sequence with its context. Here immunoSEQ multiplex PCR was the method, and the copy in TCRdb shows in-frame clones only, minus some. The sample lists over 25,000 clones, around four fifths occurring once. The sample comes from a study of STAT5B mutations in CD4+ large granular lymphocyte leukemia. V gave up 5 bases and J gave up 1 base, with 11 bases separating them. The CDR3 loop spans 14 amino acids. The germline gives CDR1 SGHDN, CDR2 FVKESK. The source is a human donor in good health. The chain links TRBV14 to TRBJ2-5; D tentatively fits TRBD1 or TRBD2 (5 bases each). The sample comprised CD4+ T cells from blood buffy coats. CDR3: CASSSRGLQETQYF. In DNA form, the CDR3 reads TGTGCCAGCAGCTCCCGGGGCCTCCAAGAGACCCAGTACTTC. The whole variable domain, filled in from reference TRBV14 and TRBJ2-5, reads EAGVTQFPSHSVIEKGQTVTLRCDPISGHDNLYWYRRVMGKEIKFLLHFVKESKQDESGMPNNRFLAERTGGTYSTLKVQPAELEDSGVYFCASSSRGLQETQYFGPGTRLLVL.